This T cell receptor (beta chain) was identified during a study of cytomegalovirus exposure and HLA in healthy donors. The primer mix had 60 Vbeta and 13 Jbeta primers. TCRdb keeps only in-frame clones here, not all; method: immunoSEQ multiplex PCR. The repertoire holds more than 150,000 clones, roughly 85% seen once, with approximately 8.5% in the top ten. The CDR3 runs to 14 residues. Germline V lookup: CDR1 SGHRS, CDR2 YFSETQ. V shed 4 bases and J 4 bases; nucleotides not matched to a gene: 1. About this clone: The antigen remains unidentified.

Study-wide points: The sole available immune exposure information was CMV serostatus.

The chain links TRBV5-1 to TRBJ2-2, with TRBD2 matching 10 bases. The specimen sequenced was PBMCs. The receptor was isolated from a young man in good health and CMV-seropositive. The CDR3 loop reads CASSQRGGTGELFF. CDR3 sequence (DNA): TGCGCCAGCAGCCAGCGGGGGGGCACCGGGGAGCTGTTTTTT. The variable domain in full, with the rest retrieved from reference TRBV5-1 and TRBJ2-2, is KAGVTQTPRYLIKTRGQQVTLSCSPISGHRSVSWYQQTPGQGLQFLFEYFSETQRNKGNFPGRFSGRQFSNSRSEMNVSTLELGDSALYLCASSQRGGTGELFFGEGSRLTVL.